The present T cell receptor beta chain was sequenced within a study of human T cells and chemical hapten exposure. The germline V gene encodes CDR1 SQVTM and CDR2 ANQGSEA. V was shortened by 3 bases and J by 0 bases, with 9 bases between the two germline ends. The length of the CDR3 is 13 residues. This clonotype has just a few counts. MiXCR, run by TCRdb on the RACE reads, gives a single entry per CDR3 protein. The sample holds a few hundred thousand distinct CDR3 sequences, roughly 6% seen once. Time point reported: patch test 2, 6 weeks after DPC sensitization. The treatment is: therapeutic diphenylcyclopropenone sensitization with weekly scalp DPC.

Material: whole blood, obtained in connection with sensitization to the hapten diphenylcyclopropenone (DPC). The rearrangement uses TRBV29-1 and TRBJ2-7, with D perhaps matching TRBD1 (5 bases). The receptor was derived from a woman aged 18-30 years with alopecia areata. Some clones in this sample may be carry-over from other donors' samples. The CDR3 is CSVEQGSSYEQYF. In DNA, the CDR3 is TGCAGCGTTGAGCAGGGAAGCTCCTACGAGCAGTACTTC.